The 24 T cell receptor beta chains listed next were all sequenced from one sample in a study of cytomegalovirus exposure and HLA in healthy donors (dated by TCRdb to 2015 to 2018). Libraries came from the immunoSEQ multiplex PCR assay. For the multiplex PCR, a mixture combining 60 forward primers for TCR Vbeta segments and 13 reverse primers for TCR Jbeta segments was used. TCRdb retrieved this table from immuneACCESS and kept in-frame rearrangements only. Not all clones are present; in checked studies, unresolved V genes account for under half, and no reason is known for the remainder. This sample is represented by around 200,000 clones; around 77% of them were singletons. The top ten clonotypes cover approximately 2% of the sample. Sequencing was done on a sample of PBMCs. These receptors all come from a woman in her twenties or thirties in good health and CMV-seropositive.

The J gene is TRBJ2-2, the V gene TRBV5-1; D is ambiguous. CDR3 length: 14 residues. Per germline, CDR1 SGHRS and CDR2 YFSETQ. Trimming took 1 base from V and 2 from J, leaving 6 bases between them. CDR3 bases: TGCGCCAGCAGCTTGAGCGCTAACACCGGGGAGCTGTTTTTT. Encoded protein: CASSLSANTGELFF.

This chain connects TRBV2 to TRBJ1-1, with a possible D match to TRBD1 (6 bases). Trimming cost V 2 bases and J 2 bases, with 21 bases left between them. CDR3 size: 18 residues. Germline V gene data show CDR1 as SNHLY and CDR2 as FYNNEI. CDR3 amino acids: CASSERSVPKGGNTEAFF. CDR3 in DNA: TGTGCCAGCAGTGAACGCTCAGTACCCAAAGGGGGAAACACTGAAGCTTTCTTT.

The V call is TRBV18, the J call TRBJ1-1; D possibly corresponds to TRBD1 (5 bases). This CDR3 is built from 15 residues. With 6 bases removed from V and 0 bases from J, the gap between germline ends came to 14 bases. Germline V gene data show CDR1 as KGHSH and CDR2 as LQKENI. The CDR3 DNA reads as TGTGCCAGCTCCCTAACCGGGGGGATGAACACTGAAGCTTTCTTT. It codes for CASSLTGGMNTEAFF.

The chain combines TRBV9 with TRBJ2-5, with a possible D match to TRBD1 (6 bases). Germline CDR1 and CDR2: SGDLS and YYNGEE. Trimming cost V 0 bases and J 3 bases, with 12 bases left between them. This CDR3 has 15 amino acids. The CDR3 sequence is CASSVDATGEETQYF. The CDR3 nucleotides read TGTGCCAGCAGCGTAGATGCGACAGGAGAAGAGACCCAGTACTTC.

V and J are TRBV6-5 and TRBJ1-1, with D perhaps TRBD1 (6 bases). Germline CDR1 is MNHEY and CDR2 is SVGAGI. Trimming removed 0 bases from V and 5 bases from J, with 10 bases in between. The CDR3 contains 14 residues. DNA for the CDR3: TGTGCCAGCAGTTACTCCGCAGGGGAGACTGAAGCTTTCTTT. It specifies CASSYSAGETEAFF.

V usage is TRBV6-5 and J usage is TRBJ2-3, with 8 positions matching TRBD2. V was pared by 8 bases and J by 3 bases, with 7 bases of the junction left unmatched. This CDR3 region has 14 residues. The V gene's germline CDR1 is MNHEY and CDR2 SVGAGI. CDR3 amino acids: CASRGGVATDTQYF. CDR3 DNA: TGTGCCAGCCGGGGGGGGGTAGCAACAGATACGCAGTATTTT.

The chain has TRBV5-1 and TRBJ2-5; 8 bases are a match to TRBD2. V was clipped by 2 bases and J by 2 bases; unmatched bases: 8. CDR3 length: 16 amino acids. In germline, CDR1 is SGHRS, CDR2 YFSETQ. CDR3 amino acids: CASSFRERGKQETQYF. DNA of the CDR3: TGCGCCAGCAGCTTCCGGGAGCGGGGGAAACAAGAGACCCAGTACTTC.

The table lists this clone with a few counts. The chain couples TRBV4-3 to TRBJ1-1; D not certain. The CDR3 consists of 14 residues. With 3 bases removed from V and 3 bases from J, the gap between germline ends came to 11 bases. The V gene's germline CDR1 is LGHNA and CDR2 YSLEER. The CDR3 is CASSQEYTDTEAFF. In DNA form, the CDR3 reads TGCGCCAGCAGCCAGGAATACACAGACACTGAAGCTTTCTTT.

The chain employs TRBV4-3 and TRBJ1-3; tentatively, D is TRBD1 (5 bases). V was clipped by 1 base and J by 1 base, with 14 bases between them. This CDR3 contains 17 residues. CDR1 and CDR2 from the germline V gene are LGHNA and YSLEER. The CDR3 region is CASSQVQGSLSGNTIYF. The CDR3 region has the DNA TGCGCCAGCAGCCAAGTGCAGGGTTCGCTATCTGGAAACACCATATATTTT.

V usage is TRBV27 and J usage is TRBJ1-2; no reliable D call. V was cut by 0 bases and J by 8 bases, with 16 bases left in between. This CDR3 region has 15 residues. The germline V gene has CDR1 MNHEY and CDR2 SMNVEV (reference sequence). The CDR3 coding sequence is TGTGCCAGCAGTTTATCCGTTGCAGGCACCCGCGGCTACACCTTC. As protein: CASSLSVAGTRGYTF.

In its sample, this clone was seen a few times. The CDR3 region has the DNA TGTGCCAGCAGCGTATCCCACCGGAGGGTTAATGAAAAACTGTTTTTT. Its translation is CASSVSHRRVNEKLFF. The genes are TRBV9 and TRBJ1-4; D is uncertain. V was cut by 1 base and J by 4 bases, with 14 bases left in between. The germline gives CDR1 SGDLS, CDR2 YYNGEE. This CDR3 is built from 16 residues.

About this clone itself: Other DNA sequences in this sample translate to the same CDR3. V gene TRBV6-5 combines with J gene TRBJ2-7; D is unresolved. The germline gives CDR1 MNHEY, CDR2 SVGAGI. V lost 4 bases, J lost 3 bases, and 7 bases lay in between. The CDR3 spans 12 residues. The CDR3 DNA is TGTGCCAGCAGTTCTGGCGGCTACGAGCAGTACTTC. Its protein is CASSSGGYEQYF.

The chain combines TRBV15 with TRBJ1-1, with D possibly matching TRBD1 (6 bases). Germline V CDR1 and CDR2: LNHNV, YYDKDF (reference sequence). The CDR3 spans 14 residues. V gave up 9 bases and J gave up 1 base, with 15 bases separating them. CDR3 in amino acids: CATAWGGSNTEAFF. The CDR3, as DNA: TGTGCCACGGCTTGGGGGGGCTCGAACACTGAAGCTTTCTTT.

The rearrangement uses TRBV6-5 and TRBJ2-7; 8 positions match TRBD1. The CDR3 is 14 residues long. V lost 6 bases to trimming and J lost 7 bases; unmatched junction nucleotides: 11. Germline values: CDR1 MNHEY, CDR2 SVGAGI. This CDR3 is CASRTGGPSGEQYF. CDR3 DNA: TGTGCCAGCAGAACAGGGGGTCCTAGTGGGGAGCAGTACTTC.

This clone was detected only once. Germline and junction disagree at one end, which may indicate a read error. Other DNA sequences in this sample translate to the same CDR3. This chain joins TRBV5-1 and TRBJ2-7; 11 positions match TRBD1. Looked up from germline, CDR1 is SGHRS and CDR2 is YFSETQ. CDR3 length: 14 amino acids. The CDR3 spells CASSLGTGGTEQYF. Here the CDR3 DNA reads TGCGCCAGTAGCTTGGGGACAGGGGGGACCGAGCAGTACTTC.

In regard to this clone: Other DNA sequences of this sample code for an identical CDR3. The rearrangement links TRBV30 to TRBJ1-1; D not certain. This CDR3 contains 13 residues. V was clipped by 0 bases and J by 1 base, with 6 bases between them. Per germline, CDR1 GTSNPN and CDR2 SVGIG (reference sequence). The CDR3 is CAWSVRGNTEAFF. DNA for the CDR3: TGTGCCTGGAGTGTTCGGGGGAACACTGAAGCTTTCTTT. Using reference TRBV30 and TRBJ1-1 for the parts outside the CDR3, the full variable domain is SQTIHQWPATLVQPVGSPLSLECTVEGTSNPNLYWYRQAAGRGLQLLFYSVGIGQISSEVPQNLSASRPQDRQFILSSKKLLLSDSGFYLCAWSVRGNTEAFFGQGTRLTVV.

The CDR3 loop reads CASGGTSGRLATQYF. The CDR3 DNA sequence: TGTGCCAGCGGGGGGACTAGCGGGAGATTGGCGACCCAGTACTTC. The chain carries TRBV2 and TRBJ2-5, with 14 bases lining up with TRBD2. Germline values: CDR1 SNHLY, CDR2 FYNNEI. This CDR3 spans 15 amino acids. V shed 8 bases, J shed 7 bases, and the junction held 9 bases outside the gene matches. Supplemented by reference TRBV2 and TRBJ2-5, the full variable domain reads EPEVTQTPSHQVTQMGQEVILRCVPISNHLYFYWYRQILGQKVEFLVSFYNNEISEKSEIFDDQFSVERPDGSNFTLKIRSTKLEDSAMYFCASGGTSGRLATQYFGPGTRLLVL.

This clone came up once. The gene calls are TRBV5-6 and TRBJ1-1; D unclear. Between the trimmed V and J ends, which lost 0 bases and 4 bases, there was a span of 10 bases. The CDR3 extends over 14 amino acids. Germline V gene sequence: CDR1 SGHDT, CDR2 YYEEEE. The CDR3 DNA reads as TGTGCCAGCAGCTTGGGGAGGGTCGCCACTGAAGCTTTCTTT. Translation: CASSLGRVATEAFF. Full variable domain (missing parts from reference TRBV5-6 and TRBJ1-1): DAGVTQSPTHLIKTRGQQVTLRCSPKSGHDTVSWYQQALGQGPQFIFQYYEEEERQRGNFPDRFSGHQFPNYSSELNVNALLLGDSALYLCASSLGRVATEAFFGQGTRLTVV.

This clone has at least ten counts. This rearrangement joins TRBV5-4 to TRBJ2-7, with 7 nucleotides matching TRBD1. V trimming: 4 bases; J trimming: 2 bases; junction bases outside the gene matches: 9. Germline V gene lookup returns CDR1 SGHNT and CDR2 YYREEE (reference sequence). The length of the CDR3 is 15 residues. CDR3 in amino acids: CASSPDREWAYEQYF. In nucleotides, the CDR3 is TGTGCCAGCAGCCCAGACAGGGAGTGGGCCTACGAGCAGTACTTC.

The genes are TRBV2 and TRBJ1-2; possible D gene TRBD1, 5 bases. The V end lost 8 bases, the J end lost 2 bases, and 15 bases lay between the germline ends. Germline CDR1 and CDR2: SNHLY and FYNNEI. CDR3 length equals 14 residues. CDR3 residues: CASSTFGGNYGYTF. The DNA for the CDR3 is TGTGCCAGCTCCACATTCGGGGGAAACTATGGCTACACCTTC.

This chain joins TRBV9 and TRBJ1-1; 7 bases are shared with TRBD1. Germline CDR1 and CDR2: SGDLS and YYNGEE. This CDR3 is 17 amino acids long. V gave up 4 bases and J gave up 5 bases; unmatched junction bases: 17. CDR3: CASSPSDRVLFGTEAFF. For the CDR3, the DNA is TGTGCCAGCAGCCCCTCCGACAGGGTTTTATTTGGGACTGAAGCTTTCTTT. Using reference TRBV9 and TRBJ1-1 for the parts outside the CDR3, the full variable domain is DSGVTQTPKHLITATGQRVTLRCSPRSGDLSVYWYQQSLDQGLQFLIQYYNGEERAKGNILERFSAQQFPDLHSELNLSSLELGDSALYFCASSPSDRVLFGTEAFFGQGTRLTVV.

This clone was counted between two and nine times. The chain combines TRBV7-9 with TRBJ2-2; D gene unclear. This CDR3 has 14 amino acids. Germline CDR1 and CDR2: SEHNR and FQNEAQ (reference sequence). The V end lost 4 bases, the J end lost 1 base, and 7 bases lay between the germline ends. In DNA, the CDR3 is TGTGCCAGCAGCTCGCTCGGGAACACCGGGGAGCTGTTTTTT. Translating it yields CASSSLGNTGELFF.

This chain connects TRBV29-1 to TRBJ1-1, with 7 nucleotides matching TRBD1. There are 13 residues in the CDR3. Germline CDR1 is SQVTM and CDR2 is ANQGSEA. The V gene end was trimmed by 1 base and the J gene end by 6 bases; junction bases not matched to a gene: 5. CDR3 sequence (DNA): TGCAGCGTTGAAGGGGGGCAGGGGGCTGAAGCTTTCTTT. Its translation is CSVEGGQGAEAFF.

J is TRBJ2-7 and V is TRBV27, with 12 bases aligning to TRBD2. Germline CDR1 MNHEY, CDR2 SMNVEV (reference sequence). V dropped 6 bases and J dropped 7; count of bases not matched to a gene: 4. This CDR3 spans 13 amino acids. The CDR3 reads CASSLAGGREQYF. The CDR3 DNA is TGTGCCAGCAGCCTAGCGGGAGGGCGGGAGCAGTACTTC.